This T cell receptor (beta chain) was identified in a study of blood T cell repertoires in COVID-19. This CDR3 has 17 residues. V dropped 6 bases and J dropped 0; count of bases not matched to a gene: 7. From germline, CDR1 is SGHRS and CDR2 YFSETQ. Seattle enrolled patients during active infection and tracked them longitudinally. Sequencing used immunoSEQ multiplex PCR; TCRdb keeps in-frame clones, though not all of them. This sample has about 180,000 clones, with about three quarters found just once. V is TRBV5-1 and J is TRBJ2-3, with 13 bases lining up with TRBD2. What was sequenced was peripheral blood. This sequence was found in an elderly woman with COVID-19, enrolled during active disease. The CDR3 DNA follows: TGCGCCAGCACCTTTTCGGGACTAGCGGGAAGCACAGATACGCAGTATTTT. As protein: CASTFSGLAGSTDTQYF. Full variable domain (remainder filled in from reference TRBV5-1 and TRBJ2-3): KAGVTQTPRYLIKTRGQQVTLSCSPISGHRSVSWYQQTPGQGLQFLFEYFSETQRNKGNFPGRFSGRQFSNSRSEMNVSTLELGDSALYLCASTFSGLAGSTDTQYFGPGTRLTVL.